The 5 T cell receptor beta chains below were found in one sample sequenced in a study of CD8+ T cells in alopecia areata listed by TCRdb under 2018. The protocol used for the library was the immunoSEQ multiplex PCR assay. RNA was extracted from all samples and reverse transcribed into cDNA as template for TCR sequencing. TCRdb took over this immuneACCESS table, retaining in-frame rearrangements with V and J assigned. Such tables are incomplete; in checked studies, under half of the missing clones stem from an unresolved V gene, and the remainder is unexplained. The sample contains more than 11,000 clones, approximately 53% of them found a single time. Of the sample, about 4% is held by the ten largest clones. In roughly five patients from the biomarker study, CD4+ cells were sorted further to obtain CD25+CD127- cells. Sequencing was carried out using CD4+ Tregs sorted from blood. Receptor source: a human donor with alopecia areata.

The V gene is TRBV28, the J gene TRBJ1-5, with TRBD1 matching over 7 bases. The V gene's germline CDR1 is MDHEN and CDR2 SYDVKM. The CDR3 sequence is 14 residues long. After removal of 6 bases from V and 6 bases from J, the junction contained 8 bases not matched to a gene. The CDR3 loop reads CASSHRTGFQPQHF. The CDR3, as DNA: TGTGCCAGCAGCCATCGGACAGGTTTTCAGCCCCAGCATTTT.

This clone was counted between two and nine times. The chain has TRBV29-1 and TRBJ2-1, with 8 bases matching TRBD2. V shed 4 bases and J 8 bases; nucleotides not matched to a gene: 10. The CDR3 extends over 14 amino acids. Per germline, CDR1 SQVTM and CDR2 ANQGSEA. The CDR3 DNA reads as TGCAGCGTTGGACGACTAGCGAGTCTTTATGAGCAGTTCTTC. This sequence encodes CSVGRLASLYEQFF.

By proportion, this clone is medium-sized. The rearrangement joins TRBV7-9 to TRBJ2-1; D gene ambiguous. Germline lookup yields CDR1 SEHNR and CDR2 FQNEAQ (reference sequence). With 3 bases removed from V and 2 bases from J, the gap between germline ends came to 5 bases. This CDR3 region has 13 residues. Here the CDR3 reads CASSFGAYNEQFF. CDR3 in DNA: TGTGCCAGCAGCTTCGGTGCCTACAATGAGCAGTTCTTC.

Concerning this clone itself: An end of the junction does not agree with germline; a read error may underlie this. The rearrangement uses TRBV27 and TRBJ2-3; D gene uncertain. CDR1 and CDR2 (germline): MNHEY, SMNVEV (reference sequence). This CDR3 spans 16 amino acids. CDR3 sequence (DNA): TGTGCCAGTAAGATGCGCGGACGCATGGGCACAAATACGCAGTATTTT. It translates to CASKMRGRMGTNTQYF.

The V and J genes are TRBV11-2 and TRBJ2-3; D might be TRBD2 (6 bases). There are 16 residues in the CDR3. V was shortened by 5 bases and J by 4 bases, with 19 bases between the two germline ends. Looked up from germline, CDR1 is SGHAT and CDR2 is FQNNGV. The CDR3 protein is CASSAGVGGAADTQYF. The CDR3 DNA follows: TGTGCCAGCAGCGCAGGTGTCGGAGGGGCGGCAGATACGCAGTATTTT.